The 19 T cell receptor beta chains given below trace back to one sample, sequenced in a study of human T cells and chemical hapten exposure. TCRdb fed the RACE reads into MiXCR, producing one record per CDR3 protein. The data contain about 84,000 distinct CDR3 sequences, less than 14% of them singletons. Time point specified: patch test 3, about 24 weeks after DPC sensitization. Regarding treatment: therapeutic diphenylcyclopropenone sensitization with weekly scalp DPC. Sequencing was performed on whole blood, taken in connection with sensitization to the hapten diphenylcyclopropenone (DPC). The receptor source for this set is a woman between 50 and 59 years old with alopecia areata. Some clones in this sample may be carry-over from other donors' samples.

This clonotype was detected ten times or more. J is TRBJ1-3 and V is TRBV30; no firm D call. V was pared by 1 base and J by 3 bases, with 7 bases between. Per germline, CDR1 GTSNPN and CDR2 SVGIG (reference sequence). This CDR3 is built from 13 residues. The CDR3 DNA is TGTGCCTGGAGTGGCAGCGTTGGAAACACCATATATTTT. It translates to CAWSGSVGNTIYF.

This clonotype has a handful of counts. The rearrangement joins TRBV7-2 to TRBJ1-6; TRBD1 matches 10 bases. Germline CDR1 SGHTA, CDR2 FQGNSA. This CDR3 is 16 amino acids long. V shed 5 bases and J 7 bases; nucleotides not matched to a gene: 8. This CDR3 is CASSPQTGGINSPLHF. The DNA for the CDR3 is TGTGCCAGCAGCCCTCAGACAGGGGGCATAAATTCACCCCTCCACTTT. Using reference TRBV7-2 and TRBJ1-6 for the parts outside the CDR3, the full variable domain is GAGVSQSPSNKVTEKGKDVELRCDPISGHTALYWYRQSLGQGLEFLIYFQGNSAPDKSGLPSDRFSAERTGGSVSTLTIQRTQQEDSAVYLCASSPQTGGINSPLHFGNGTRLTVT.

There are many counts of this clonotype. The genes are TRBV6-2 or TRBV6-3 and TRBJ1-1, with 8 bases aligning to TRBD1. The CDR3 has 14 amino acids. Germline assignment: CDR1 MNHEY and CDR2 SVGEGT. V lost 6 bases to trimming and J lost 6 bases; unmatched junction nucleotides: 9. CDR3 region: CASSPPTGAAEAFF. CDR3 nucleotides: TGTGCCAGCAGCCCTCCGACAGGGGCCGCTGAAGCTTTCTTT.

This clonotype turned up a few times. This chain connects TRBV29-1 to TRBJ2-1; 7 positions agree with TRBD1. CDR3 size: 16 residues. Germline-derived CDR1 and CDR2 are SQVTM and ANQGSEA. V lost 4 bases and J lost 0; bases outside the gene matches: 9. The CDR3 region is CSVGGAGGFSYNEQFF. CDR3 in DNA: TGCAGCGTTGGAGGGGCAGGGGGTTTCTCCTACAATGAGCAGTTCTTC.

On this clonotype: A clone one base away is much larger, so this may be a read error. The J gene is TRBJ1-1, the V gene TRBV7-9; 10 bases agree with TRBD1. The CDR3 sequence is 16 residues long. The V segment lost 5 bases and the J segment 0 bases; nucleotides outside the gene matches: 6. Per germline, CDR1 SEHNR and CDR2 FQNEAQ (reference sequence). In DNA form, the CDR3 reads TGTGCCAGCAGCACCGGGACAGGGGTCATGAACACTGAAGCTTTCTTT. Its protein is CASSTGTGVMNTEAFF.

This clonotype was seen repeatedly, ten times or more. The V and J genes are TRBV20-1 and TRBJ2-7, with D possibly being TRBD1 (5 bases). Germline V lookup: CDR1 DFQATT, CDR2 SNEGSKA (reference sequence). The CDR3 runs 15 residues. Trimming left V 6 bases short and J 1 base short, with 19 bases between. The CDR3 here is CSAQKGQGLSYEQYF. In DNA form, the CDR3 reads TGCAGTGCCCAGAAGGGGCAGGGCTTGTCCTACGAGCAGTACTTC.

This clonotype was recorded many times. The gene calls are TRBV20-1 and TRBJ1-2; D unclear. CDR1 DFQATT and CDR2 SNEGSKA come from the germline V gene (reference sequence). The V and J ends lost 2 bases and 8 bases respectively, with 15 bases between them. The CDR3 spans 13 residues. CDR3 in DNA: TGCAGTGCTAGATGGGGTGCGAATTTCGGCTACACCTTC. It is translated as CSARWGANFGYTF.

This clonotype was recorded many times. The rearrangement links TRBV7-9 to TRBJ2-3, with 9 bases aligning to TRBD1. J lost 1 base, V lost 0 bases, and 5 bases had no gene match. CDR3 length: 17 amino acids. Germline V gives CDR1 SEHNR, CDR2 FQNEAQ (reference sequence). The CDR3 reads CASSLAWDREGTDTQYF. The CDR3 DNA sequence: TGTGCCAGCAGCTTAGCTTGGGACAGGGAAGGCACAGATACGCAGTATTTT.

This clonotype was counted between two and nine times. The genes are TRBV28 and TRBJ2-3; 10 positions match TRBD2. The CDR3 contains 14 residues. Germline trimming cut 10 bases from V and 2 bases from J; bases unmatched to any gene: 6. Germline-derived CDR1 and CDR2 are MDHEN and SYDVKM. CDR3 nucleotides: TGTGCCACCCAAAGCGGGAGGGTCACAGATACGCAGTATTTT. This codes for CATQSGRVTDTQYF.

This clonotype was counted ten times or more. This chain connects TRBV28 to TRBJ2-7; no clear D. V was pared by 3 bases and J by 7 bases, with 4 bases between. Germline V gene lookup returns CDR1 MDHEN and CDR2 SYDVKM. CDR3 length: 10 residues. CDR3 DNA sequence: TGTGCCAGCAGTTTTGGGGAGCAGTACTTC. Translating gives CASSFGEQYF.

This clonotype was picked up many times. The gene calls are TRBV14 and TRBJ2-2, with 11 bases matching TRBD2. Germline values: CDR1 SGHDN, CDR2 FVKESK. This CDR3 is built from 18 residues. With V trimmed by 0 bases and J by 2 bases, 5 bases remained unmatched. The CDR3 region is CASSQDLAGGFNTGELFF. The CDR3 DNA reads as TGTGCCAGCAGCCAAGACCTAGCGGGAGGCTTTAACACCGGGGAGCTGTTTTTT.

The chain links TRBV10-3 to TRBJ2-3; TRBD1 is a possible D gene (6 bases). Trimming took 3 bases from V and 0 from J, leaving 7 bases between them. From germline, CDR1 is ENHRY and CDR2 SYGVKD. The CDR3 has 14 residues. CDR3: CAISDRGSTDTQYF. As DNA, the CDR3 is TGTGCCATCAGTGACAGGGGAAGCACAGATACGCAGTATTTT.

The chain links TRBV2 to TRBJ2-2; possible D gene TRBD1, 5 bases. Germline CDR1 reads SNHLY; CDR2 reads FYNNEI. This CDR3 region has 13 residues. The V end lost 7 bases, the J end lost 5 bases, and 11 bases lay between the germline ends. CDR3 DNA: TGTGCCAGCACCAACCGACAGACCGGGGAGCTGTTTTTT. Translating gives CASTNRQTGELFF. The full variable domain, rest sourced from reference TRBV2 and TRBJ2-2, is EPEVTQTPSHQVTQMGQEVILRCVPISNHLYFYWYRQILGQKVEFLVSFYNNEISEKSEIFDDQFSVERPDGSNFTLKIRSTKLEDSAMYFCASTNRQTGELFFGEGSRLTVL.

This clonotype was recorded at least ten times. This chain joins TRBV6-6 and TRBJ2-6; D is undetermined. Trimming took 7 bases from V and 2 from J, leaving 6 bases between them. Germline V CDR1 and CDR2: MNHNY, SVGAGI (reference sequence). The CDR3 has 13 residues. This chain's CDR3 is CASTRTGANVLTF. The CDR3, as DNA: TGTGCCAGCACCAGGACTGGGGCCAACGTCCTGACTTTC.

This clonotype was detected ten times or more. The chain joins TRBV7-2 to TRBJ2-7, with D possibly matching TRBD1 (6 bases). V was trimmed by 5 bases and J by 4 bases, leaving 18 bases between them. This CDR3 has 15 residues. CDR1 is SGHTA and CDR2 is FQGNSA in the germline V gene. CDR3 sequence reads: CASSPWGQGIYEQYF. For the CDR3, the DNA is TGTGCCAGCAGCCCCTGGGGGCAGGGGATATACGAGCAGTACTTC.

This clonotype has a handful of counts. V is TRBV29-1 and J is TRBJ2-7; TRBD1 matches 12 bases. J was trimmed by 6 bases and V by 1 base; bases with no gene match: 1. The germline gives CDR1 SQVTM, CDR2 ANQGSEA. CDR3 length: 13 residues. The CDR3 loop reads CSVEGDRGPEQYF. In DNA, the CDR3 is TGCAGCGTTGAAGGGGACAGGGGGCCCGAGCAGTACTTC.

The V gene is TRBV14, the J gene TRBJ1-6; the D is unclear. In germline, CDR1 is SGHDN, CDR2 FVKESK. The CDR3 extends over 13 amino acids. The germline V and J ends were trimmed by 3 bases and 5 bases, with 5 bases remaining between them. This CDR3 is CASSHGNNSPLHF. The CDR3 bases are TGTGCCAGCAGCCACGGAAATAATTCACCCCTCCACTTT.

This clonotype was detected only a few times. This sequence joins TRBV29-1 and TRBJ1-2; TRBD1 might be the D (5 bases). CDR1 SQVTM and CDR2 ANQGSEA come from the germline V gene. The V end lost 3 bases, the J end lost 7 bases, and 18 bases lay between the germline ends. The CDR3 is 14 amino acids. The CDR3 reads CSVDPSGGSGGYTF. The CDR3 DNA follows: TGCAGCGTTGACCCGTCTGGGGGATCTGGTGGCTACACCTTC.

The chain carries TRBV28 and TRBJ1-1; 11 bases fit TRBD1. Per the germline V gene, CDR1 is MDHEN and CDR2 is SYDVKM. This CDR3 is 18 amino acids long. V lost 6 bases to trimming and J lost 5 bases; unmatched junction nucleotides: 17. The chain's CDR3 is CASSPLPRTGGADTEAFF. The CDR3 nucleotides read TGTGCCAGCAGCCCACTACCTCGGACAGGGGGCGCCGATACTGAAGCTTTCTTT.